What follows describes a single T cell receptor (beta chain). The clone's antigen remains unknown. No per-base quality is available; no much larger clone lies one base away. The sample's time point label, decoded: week 47, end of study. A 20-mer mutant IDH1 peptide at 300 micrograms in Montanide made up each vaccine dose, which was injected subcutaneously together with topical imiquimod. Patients were given eight vaccinations, in weeks 1, 3, 5, 7, 11, 15, 19 and 23, which matched visits V03 through V10. All donors had newly diagnosed IDH1-mutant astrocytomas of WHO grade 3 or 4 that showed loss of nuclear ATRX. The samples were drawn from NOA16, a multicentre, single-arm, open-label phase I trial in Germany that tested a mutant IDH1 peptide vaccine in humans for the first time. Genomic DNA for TCRB sequencing was extracted from EDTA blood using the DNeasy Blood and Tissue Kit. Spanning cysteine to phenylalanine, the CDR3 consists of 14 amino acids. The kept DNA is CDR3 alone, 42 bases in frame from the first base. The V end loses 4 bases and the J end loses 7 bases, and a stretch of 15 bases separates them. CDR1 SNHLY and CDR2 FYNNEI are derived from the germline V gene.

The data are from a study of a mutant IDH1 vaccine in newly diagnosed glioma (dated by TCRdb to the early 2020s). About the study as a whole: In the chemotherapy-containing groups, vaccination started alongside temozolomide cycles, whereas in patients who had radiotherapy alone it started 4-6 weeks after radiotherapy. The roughly 34 treated patients were 62.5% male and about 38% female, with a mean age of roughly 42 years. Before enrollment, most patients had been given radiochemotherapy with temozolomide as standard therapy, while the rest had received either radiotherapy alone or temozolomide alone. The week-35 safety follow-up took place at visit V12, and the week-47 end of study took place at visit V13. Peripheral blood was collected at six visits: V03 (baseline), V05, V07, V10, V12 and V13. Longitudinal TCRB deep sequencing was done for roughly 23 treated patients, wherever samples were available for exploratory analyses.

Overall study outcomes, separate from this receptor: Immune responses induced by the vaccine were seen in approximately 93% of patients across multiple MHC alleles. The authors stated that sample limitations prevented analyses of patient blood samples from being reproduced. PBMC samples for TCRB deep sequencing were selected based on availability. Pseudoprogression appeared unrelated to alterations in the top peripheral T cell clonotypes detected by TCRB sequencing.

The library was prepared using the immunoSEQ multiplex PCR assay. The hsTCRB Kit was used according to the manufacturer's protocol to amplify rearranged TCR beta chain sequences. TCRB libraries were sequenced on an Illumina MiSeq. For the original study's pipeline: The proprietary platform of the kit vendor was used for demultiplexing, trimming and gene mapping. What TCRdb holds here is the immuneACCESS table cut down to in-frame rearrangements. Part of the clones is not present; checked against another copy, under half of the missing clones reflect an unresolved V gene, and the others are unexplained. The V and J calls and the clone size are those of that table, but D and trimming were determined from the DNA. The sample table lists approximately 84,000 clones, roughly four fifths of them with a count of one. Approximately 5.4% of the sample comes from the top ten.

The material was PBMCs, obtained from a glioma patient whose treatment included an IDH1 peptide vaccine. This TCR came from a man aged 40-55 years with glioma. The chain employs TRBV2 and TRBJ2-3; no D gene call is confident. The sequenced DNA: TGTGCCAGCAGTGTAGGCCTCGGTACTAATACGCAGTATTTT. Translated, this is CASSVGLGTNTQYF.